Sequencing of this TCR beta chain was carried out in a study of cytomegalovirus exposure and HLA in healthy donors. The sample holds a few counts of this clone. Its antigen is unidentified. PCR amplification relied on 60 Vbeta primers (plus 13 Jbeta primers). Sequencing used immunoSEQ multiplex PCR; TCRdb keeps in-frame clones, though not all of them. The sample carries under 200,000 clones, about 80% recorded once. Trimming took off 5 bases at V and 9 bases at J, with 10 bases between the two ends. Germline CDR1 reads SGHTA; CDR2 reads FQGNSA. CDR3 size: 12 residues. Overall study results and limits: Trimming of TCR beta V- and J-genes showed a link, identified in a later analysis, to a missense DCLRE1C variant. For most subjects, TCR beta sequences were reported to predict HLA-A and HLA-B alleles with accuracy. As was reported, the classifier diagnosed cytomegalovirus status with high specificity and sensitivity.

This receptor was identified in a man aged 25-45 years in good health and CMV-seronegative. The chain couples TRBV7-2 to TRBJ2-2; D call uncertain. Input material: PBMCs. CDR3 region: CASSTKIRELFF. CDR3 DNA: TGTGCCAGCAGCACTAAAATAAGGGAGCTGTTTTTT.